A single T cell receptor (beta chain) is shown here with its context. TCRdb re-derived calls from the RACE reads in MiXCR, one entry per CDR3 protein. Of under 200,000 distinct CDR3 sequences listed, 13% to 15% are singletons. This record belongs to a study of human T cells and chemical hapten exposure. For the study at large: Across the whole study, which lasted roughly 24 weeks, patients were given diphenylcyclopropenone on the scalp once a week.

This sample's time point: patch test 1, 2 weeks after DPC sensitization. Treatment indicated: therapeutic diphenylcyclopropenone sensitization with weekly scalp DPC. Donation of samples came from alopecia patients who were 18 to 70 years old and suitable for DPC. V was clipped by 1 base and J by 0 bases; unmatched bases: 8. The length of the CDR3 is 20 residues. CDR1 MGHRA and CDR2 YSYEKL come from the germline V gene. The clonotype originates from a young woman with alopecia areata. Some clones in this sample may be carry-over from other donors' samples. V usage is TRBV4-1 and J usage is TRBJ2-1, with 14 nucleotides matching TRBD2. The sample in question was whole blood, obtained in connection with sensitization to the hapten diphenylcyclopropenone (DPC). CDR3 nucleotides: TGCGCCAGCAGCCAAGGGGGACTAGCGGGAGAACTAAGCTCCTACAATGAGCAGTTCTTC. Protein sequence: CASSQGGLAGELSSYNEQFF.